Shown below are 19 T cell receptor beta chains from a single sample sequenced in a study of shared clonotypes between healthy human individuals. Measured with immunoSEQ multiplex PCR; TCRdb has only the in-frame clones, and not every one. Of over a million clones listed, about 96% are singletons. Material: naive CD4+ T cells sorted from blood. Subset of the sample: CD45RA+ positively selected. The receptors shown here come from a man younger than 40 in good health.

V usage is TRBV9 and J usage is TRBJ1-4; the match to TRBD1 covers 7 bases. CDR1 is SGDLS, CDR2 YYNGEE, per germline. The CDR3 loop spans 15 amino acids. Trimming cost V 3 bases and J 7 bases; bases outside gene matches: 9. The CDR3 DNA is TGTGCCAGCAGCGGAACCGGGACAGCTGGTGAAAAACTGTTTTTT. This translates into CASSGTGTAGEKLFF.

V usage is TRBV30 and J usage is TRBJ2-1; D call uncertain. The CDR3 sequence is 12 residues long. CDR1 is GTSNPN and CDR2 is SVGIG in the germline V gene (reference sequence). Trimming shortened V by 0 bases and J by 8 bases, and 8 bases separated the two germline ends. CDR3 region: CAWSVARHEQFF. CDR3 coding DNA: TGTGCCTGGAGTGTAGCCCGGCATGAGCAGTTCTTC.

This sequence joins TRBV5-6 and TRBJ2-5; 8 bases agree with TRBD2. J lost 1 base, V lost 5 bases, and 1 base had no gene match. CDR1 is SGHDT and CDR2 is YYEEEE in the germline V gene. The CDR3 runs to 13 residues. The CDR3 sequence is CASRGLAQETQYF. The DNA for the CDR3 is TGTGCCAGCAGAGGACTAGCCCAAGAGACCCAGTACTTC.

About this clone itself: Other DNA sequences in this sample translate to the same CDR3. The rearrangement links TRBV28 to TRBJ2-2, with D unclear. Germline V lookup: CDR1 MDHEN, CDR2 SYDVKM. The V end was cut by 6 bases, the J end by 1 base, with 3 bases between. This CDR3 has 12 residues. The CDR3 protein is CASRGNTGELFF. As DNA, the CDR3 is TGTGCCAGCAGAGGGAACACCGGGGAGCTGTTTTTT.

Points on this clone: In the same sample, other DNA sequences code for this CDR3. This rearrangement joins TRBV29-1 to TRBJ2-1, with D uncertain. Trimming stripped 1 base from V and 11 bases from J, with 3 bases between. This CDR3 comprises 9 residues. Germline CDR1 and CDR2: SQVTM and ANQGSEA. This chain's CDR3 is CSVEGKQFF. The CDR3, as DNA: TGCAGCGTTGAAGGGAAGCAGTTCTTC.

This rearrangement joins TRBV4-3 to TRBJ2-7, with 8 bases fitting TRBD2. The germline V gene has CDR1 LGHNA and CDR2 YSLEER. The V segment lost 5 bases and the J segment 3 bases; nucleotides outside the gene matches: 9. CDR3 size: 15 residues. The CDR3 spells CASSETLAASYEQYF. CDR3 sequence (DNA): TGCGCCAGCAGCGAAACACTAGCGGCGAGCTACGAGCAGTACTTC.

The CDR3 DNA reads as TGCGCCAGCAAAGGCACCTACGAGCAGTACTTC. Its translation: CASKGTYEQYF. This rearrangement joins TRBV5-1 to TRBJ2-7; D is unresolved. V was shortened by 6 bases and J by 2 bases, with 6 bases between the two germline ends. The CDR3 extends over 11 amino acids. Germline CDR1 reads SGHRS; CDR2 reads YFSETQ.

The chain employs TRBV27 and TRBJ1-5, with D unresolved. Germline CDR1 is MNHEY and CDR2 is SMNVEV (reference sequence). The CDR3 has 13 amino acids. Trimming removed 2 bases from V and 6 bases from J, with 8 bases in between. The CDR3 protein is CASSLGSGQPQHF. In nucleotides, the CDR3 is TGTGCCAGCAGTTTAGGGTCTGGTCAGCCCCAGCATTTT.

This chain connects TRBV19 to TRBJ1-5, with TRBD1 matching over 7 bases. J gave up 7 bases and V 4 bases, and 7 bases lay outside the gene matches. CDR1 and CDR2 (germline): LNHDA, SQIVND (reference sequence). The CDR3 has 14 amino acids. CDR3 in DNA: TGTGCCAGTAGTACGCAGACAGGGACGCAGCCCCAGCATTTT. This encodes CASSTQTGTQPQHF.

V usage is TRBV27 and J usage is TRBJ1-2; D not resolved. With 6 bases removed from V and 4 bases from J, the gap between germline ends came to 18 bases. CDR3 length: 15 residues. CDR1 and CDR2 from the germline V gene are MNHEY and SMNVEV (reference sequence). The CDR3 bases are TGTGCCAGCAGCCCCTTCCCCGGCGAGGGCTATGGCTACACCTTC. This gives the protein CASSPFPGEGYGYTF.

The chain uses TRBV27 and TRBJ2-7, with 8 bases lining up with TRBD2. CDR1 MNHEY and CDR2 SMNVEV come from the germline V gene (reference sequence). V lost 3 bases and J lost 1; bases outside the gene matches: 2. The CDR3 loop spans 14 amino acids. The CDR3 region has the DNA TGTGCCAGCAGTTTTCAGCGGGGGTCCTACGAGCAGTACTTC. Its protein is CASSFQRGSYEQYF.

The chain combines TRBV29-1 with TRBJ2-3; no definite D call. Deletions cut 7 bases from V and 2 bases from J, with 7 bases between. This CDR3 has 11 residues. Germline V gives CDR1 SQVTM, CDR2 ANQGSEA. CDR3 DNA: TGCAGCGCTTCAAACACAGATACGCAGTATTTT. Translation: CSASNTDTQYF.

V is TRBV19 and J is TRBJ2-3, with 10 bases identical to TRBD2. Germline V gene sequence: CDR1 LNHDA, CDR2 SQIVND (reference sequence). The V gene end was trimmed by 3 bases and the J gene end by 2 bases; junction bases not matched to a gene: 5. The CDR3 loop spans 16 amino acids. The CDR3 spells CASSIGLAAYTDTQYF. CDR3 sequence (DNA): TGTGCCAGTAGTATCGGACTAGCGGCCTACACAGATACGCAGTATTTT.

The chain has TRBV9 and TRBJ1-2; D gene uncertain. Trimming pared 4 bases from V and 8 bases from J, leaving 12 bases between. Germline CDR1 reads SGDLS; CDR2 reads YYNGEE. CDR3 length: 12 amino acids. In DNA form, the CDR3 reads TGTGCCAGCAGCTCTAGAGGGTACGGCTACACCTTC. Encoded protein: CASSSRGYGYTF.

CDR3 loop: CASSSRDSGAYNEQFF. In DNA, the CDR3 is TGTGCCAGCAGTTCTCGGGACAGCGGAGCGTACAATGAGCAGTTCTTC. V gene TRBV28 combines with J gene TRBJ2-1, with TRBD1 matching over 7 bases. V lost 4 bases to trimming and J lost 4 bases; unmatched junction nucleotides: 10. The CDR3 is 16 residues long. Germline V gene sequence: CDR1 MDHEN, CDR2 SYDVKM.

This CDR3 reads CASSHHAGGTGGYEQYF. For the CDR3, the DNA is TGTGCCAGCAGCCACCACGCTGGGGGGACAGGGGGCTACGAGCAGTACTTC. The chain couples TRBV4-2 to TRBJ2-7, with 11 bases aligning to TRBD1. Trimming removed 3 bases from V and 3 bases from J; junction bases left unmatched: 10. This CDR3 spans 17 amino acids. Germline V CDR1 and CDR2: LGHNA, YNFKEQ.

As DNA, the CDR3 is TGTGCCAGCAGTCCCGACGGCCGCAATCAGCCCCAGCATTTT. As protein: CASSPDGRNQPQHF. The chain employs TRBV2 and TRBJ1-5; unclear D gene. Germline V lookup: CDR1 SNHLY, CDR2 FYNNEI. This CDR3 comprises 14 residues. The V end lost 5 bases, the J end lost 2 bases, and 10 bases lay between the germline ends.

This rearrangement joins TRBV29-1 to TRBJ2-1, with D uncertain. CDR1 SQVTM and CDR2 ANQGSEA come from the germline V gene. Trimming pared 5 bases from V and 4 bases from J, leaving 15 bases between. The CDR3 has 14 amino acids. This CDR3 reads CSVCPAPDYNEQFF. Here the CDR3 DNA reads TGCAGCGTTTGCCCGGCCCCCGATTACAATGAGCAGTTCTTC.

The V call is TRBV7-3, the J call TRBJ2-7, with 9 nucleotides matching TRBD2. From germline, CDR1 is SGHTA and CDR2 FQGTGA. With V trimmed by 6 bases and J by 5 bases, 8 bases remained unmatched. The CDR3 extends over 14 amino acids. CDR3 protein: CASSEGGRANEQYF. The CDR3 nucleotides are TGTGCCAGCAGTGAGGGCGGGAGGGCCAACGAGCAGTACTTC.